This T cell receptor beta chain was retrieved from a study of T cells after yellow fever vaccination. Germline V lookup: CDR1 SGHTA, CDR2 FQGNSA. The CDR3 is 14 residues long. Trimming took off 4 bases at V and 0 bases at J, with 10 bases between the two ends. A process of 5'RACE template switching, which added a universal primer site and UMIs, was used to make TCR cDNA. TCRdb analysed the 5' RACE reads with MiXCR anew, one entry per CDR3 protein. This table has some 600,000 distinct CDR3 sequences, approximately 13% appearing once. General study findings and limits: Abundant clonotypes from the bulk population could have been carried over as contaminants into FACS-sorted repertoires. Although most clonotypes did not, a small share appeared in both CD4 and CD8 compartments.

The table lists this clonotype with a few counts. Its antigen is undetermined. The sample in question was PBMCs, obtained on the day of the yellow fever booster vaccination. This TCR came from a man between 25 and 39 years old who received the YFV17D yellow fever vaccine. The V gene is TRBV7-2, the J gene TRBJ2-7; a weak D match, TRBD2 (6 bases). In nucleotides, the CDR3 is TGTGCCAGCAGCTGGGACTGGAGCTCCTACGAGCAGTACTTC. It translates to CASSWDWSSYEQYF.